These T cell receptor beta chains were read from a single sample in a study of blood T cell repertoires in COVID-19. Assay used: immunoSEQ multiplex PCR; TCRdb lists only in-frame clones, some missing. This sample yields 80,000 to 130,000 clones, of which around 90% are seen a single time; about 6.3% belongs to the top ten. The sequencing input was peripheral blood. These receptor sequences come from a woman aged 55-75 years with acute or convalescent COVID-19. Both conserved end residues are part of each CDR3. A D gene is named only where the DNA matches it firmly. Rows may omit the clone size; those that give it use once, few, many or a size class.

j_call	d_call	v_call	clone_size	cdr3_aa	cdr3_nt
TRBJ2-2	-	TRBV11-3	-	CASSLQGTGELFF	TGTGCCAGCAGCTTACAGGGGACCGGGGAGCTGTTTTTT
TRBJ1-1	-	TRBV25-1	-	CASSASTLNTEAFF	TGTGCCAGCAGTGCCTCGACTTTGAACACTGAAGCTTTCTTT
TRBJ2-2	TRBD2	TRBV3-1/TRBV3-2	-	CASSQGGTSHTGELFF	TGTGCCAGCAGCCAAGGAGGGACTAGCCACACCGGGGAGCTGTTTTTT
TRBJ2-7	TRBD2	TRBV5-4	-	CASSLVGRAKKRSYEQYF	TGTGCCAGCAGCTTGGTCGGGAGGGCGAAAAAAAGGTCCTACGAGCAGTACTTC
TRBJ1-3	TRBD1	TRBV9	-	CASSLQGAIGNTIYF	TGTGCCAGCAGTTTACAGGGGGCGATTGGAAACACCATATATTTT
TRBJ2-4	-	TRBV21-1	-	CASSKDGKAKNIQYF	TGTGCCAGCAGCAAAGACGGGAAAGCCAAAAACATTCAGTACTTC
TRBJ1-5	TRBD1	TRBV28	-	CASSHRQGPNQPQHF	TGTGCCAGCAGCCACCGACAGGGCCCGAATCAGCCCCAGCATTTT
TRBJ2-5	TRBD2	TRBV7-9	-	CASSRGLATGETQYF	TGTGCCAGCAGTCGGGGACTAGCGACAGGAGAGACCCAGTACTTC
TRBJ2-7	-	TRBV6-5	-	CASTIYRDEQYF	TGTGCCAGCACCATTTACAGGGACGAGCAGTACTTC
TRBJ2-5	TRBD2	TRBV10-2	-	CASRGLANQETQYF	TGCGCCAGCCGGGGACTAGCTAACCAAGAGACCCAGTACTTC
TRBJ2-1	TRBD2	TRBV18	-	CASSPTGTIVGRALDEQFF	TGTGCCAGCTCACCAACCGGGACAATAGTCGGGAGGGCCCTTGATGAGCAGTTCTTC
TRBJ1-5	-	TRBV19	-	CASSIDGRQPQHF	TGTGCCAGTAGTATCGACGGGAGGCAGCCCCAGCATTTT
TRBJ1-5	-	TRBV25-1	-	CASSEPGDNQPQHF	TGTGCCAGCAGTGAACCAGGGGACAATCAGCCCCAGCATTTT
TRBJ2-2	-	TRBV6-5	-	CASSLGENTGELFF	TGTGCCAGCAGTTTAGGGGAGAACACCGGGGAGCTGTTTTTT
TRBJ2-1	-	TRBV11-3	-	CASSREIVGLGAEQFF	TGTGCCAGCAGCCGAGAAATTGTTGGGCTGGGGGCTGAGCAGTTCTTC
TRBJ2-7	-	TRBV24-1	-	CATSPRLGEQYF	TGTGCCACCAGTCCCCGACTCGGCGAGCAGTACTTC
TRBJ1-3	-	TRBV7-9	-	CASSLAGGGSGNTIYF	TGTGCCAGCAGCTTAGCGGGGGGAGGCTCTGGAAACACCATATATTTT
TRBJ2-5	-	TRBV2	-	CASSDGRKGGSETQYF	TGTGCCAGCAGTGATGGGAGAAAGGGAGGTAGCGAGACCCAGTACTTC
TRBJ2-1	-	TRBV3-1/TRBV3-2	-	CASSQPGYAEQFF	TGTGCCAGCAGCCAACCAGGGTACGCTGAGCAGTTCTTC
TRBJ2-2	TRBD2	TRBV20-1	-	CSASSQLAGAGTGELFF	TGCAGTGCTAGTTCTCAACTAGCGGGAGCGGGCACCGGGGAGCTGTTTTTT
TRBJ1-4	-	TRBV21-1	-	CASSKEGSASGEKLFF	TGTGCCAGCAGCAAAGAAGGATCGGCAAGCGGTGAAAAACTGTTTTTT
TRBJ2-1	TRBD2	TRBV3-1/TRBV3-2	-	CASSQWRAGGFYNEQFF	TGTGCCAGCAGCCAATGGAGAGCGGGAGGTTTTTACAATGAGCAGTTCTTC
TRBJ1-1	-	TRBV19	once	CASSIGRNTEAFF	TGTGCCAGTAGTATTGGCAGGAACACTGAAGCTTTCTTT
TRBJ1-2	TRBD1	TRBV18	-	CASSIGQGKNGYTF	TGTGCCAGCTCAATCGGACAGGGGAAGAATGGCTACACCTTC
TRBJ1-4	TRBD1	TRBV19	few	CASIDRGRGEKLFF	TGTGCCAGTATAGACAGGGGGCGAGGAGAAAAACTGTTTTTT
TRBJ1-2	-	TRBV28	-	CASDPGSEGYGYTF	TGTGCCAGTGATCCAGGGTCGGAGGGCTATGGCTACACCTTC
TRBJ1-1	-	TRBV12-3/TRBV12-4	-	CASSLAWAGAFF	TGTGCCAGCAGTTTAGCGTGGGCGGGAGCTTTCTTT
TRBJ1-2	-	TRBV6-5	-	CASNKQEGVGGYTF	TGTGCCAGCAACAAACAGGAAGGCGTCGGGGGCTACACCTTC